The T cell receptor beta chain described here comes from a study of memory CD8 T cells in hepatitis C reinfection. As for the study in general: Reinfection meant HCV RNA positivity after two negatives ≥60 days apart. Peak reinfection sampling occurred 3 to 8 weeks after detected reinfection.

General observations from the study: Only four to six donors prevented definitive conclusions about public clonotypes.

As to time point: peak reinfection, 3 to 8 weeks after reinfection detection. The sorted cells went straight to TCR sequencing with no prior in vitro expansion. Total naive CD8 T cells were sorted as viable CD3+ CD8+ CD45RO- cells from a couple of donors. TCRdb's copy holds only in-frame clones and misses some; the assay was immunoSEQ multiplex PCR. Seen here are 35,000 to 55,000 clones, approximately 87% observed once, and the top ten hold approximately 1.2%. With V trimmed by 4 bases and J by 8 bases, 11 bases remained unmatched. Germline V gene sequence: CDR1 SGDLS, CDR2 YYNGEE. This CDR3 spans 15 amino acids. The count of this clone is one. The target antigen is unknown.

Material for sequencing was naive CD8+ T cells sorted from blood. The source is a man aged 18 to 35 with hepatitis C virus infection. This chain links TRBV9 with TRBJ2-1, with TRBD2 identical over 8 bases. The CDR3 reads CASSPGGGIGDEQFF. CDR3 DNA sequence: TGTGCCAGCAGCCCGGGGGGGGGCATCGGGGATGAGCAGTTCTTC.